Below, 21 T cell receptor beta chains from the same sample are listed, as sequenced in a study of control samples from healthy donors and cancer patients. The table came from immunoSEQ multiplex PCR; TCRdb's copy has only in-frame clones and leaves some out. This table has roughly 84,000 clones, roughly 91% appearing once. Source material: blood. Receptor source: a man aged 50-59 years in good health.

V gene TRBV19 combines with J gene TRBJ1-2; no firm D call. Germline V gene lookup returns CDR1 LNHDA and CDR2 SQIVND (reference sequence). The CDR3 contains 18 residues. With 3 bases removed from V and 5 bases from J, the gap between germline ends came to 25 bases. The CDR3 DNA reads TGTGCCAGTAGTATGACCCCCAGAATAGGGTTTAAAGGATATGGCTACACCTTC. This encodes CASSMTPRIGFKGYGYTF. Full variable domain (rest looked up from reference TRBV19 and TRBJ1-2): DGGITQSPKYLFRKEGQNVTLSCEQNLNHDAMYWYRQDPGQGLRLIYYSQIVNDFQKGDIAEGYSVSREKKESFPLTVTSAQKNPTAFYLCASSMTPRIGFKGYGYTFGSGTRLTVV.

CDR3 in amino acids: CASTVGQGANYGYTF. For the CDR3, the DNA is TGTGCCAGCACCGTGGGACAGGGGGCGAACTATGGCTACACCTTC. V and J are TRBV9 and TRBJ1-2; 12 nucleotides match TRBD1. The CDR3 has 15 residues. The ends lost 6 bases at V and 2 bases at J; junction bases unmatched: 5. The V gene's germline CDR1 is SGDLS and CDR2 YYNGEE.

This chain uses TRBV14 with TRBJ1-1, with D perhaps matching TRBD1 (5 bases). V was pared by 7 bases and J by 1 base, with 13 bases between. The CDR3 runs 14 residues. Looked up from germline, CDR1 is SGHDN and CDR2 is FVKESK. For the CDR3, the DNA is TGTGCCAGCACCCGACAGTCAGCGAACACTGAAGCTTTCTTT. Its protein is CASTRQSANTEAFF.

The chain links TRBV3-1 (or the pseudogene TRBV3-2) to TRBJ1-1; D gene uncertain. The V gene lost 3 bases and the J gene lost 1 base, with 9 bases spanning the gap. CDR1 is LGHDT and CDR2 is YNNKEL in the germline V gene (reference sequence). This CDR3 spans 14 amino acids. CDR3: CASSHGPANTEAFF. Written as DNA, the CDR3 is TGTGCCAGCAGCCACGGTCCTGCGAACACTGAAGCTTTCTTT.

The CDR3 reads CATSDSRPNTEAFF. In DNA, the CDR3 is TGTGCCACCAGTGATTCCCGTCCGAACACTGAAGCTTTCTTT. V gene TRBV24-1 combines with J gene TRBJ1-1; no clear D gene. V was shortened by 2 bases and J by 1 base, with 7 bases between the two germline ends. The CDR3 has 14 residues. Germline-derived CDR1 and CDR2 are KGHDR and SFDVKD.

The chain employs TRBV5-1 and TRBJ2-7, with no clear D. This CDR3 is 13 amino acids long. In germline, CDR1 is SGHRS, CDR2 YFSETQ. The V gene lost 2 bases and the J gene lost 0 bases, with 6 bases spanning the gap. Here the CDR3 DNA reads TGCGCCAGCAGCTTTTACAGCTCCTACGAGCAGTACTTC. It is translated as CASSFYSSYEQYF.

This clone has just a few counts. CDR3 in amino acids: CASSLANDEAFF. As DNA, the CDR3 is TGTGCCAGCAGTTTGGCCAATGATGAAGCTTTCTTT. The V gene is TRBV28, the J gene TRBJ1-1; D call uncertain. Germline CDR1 and CDR2: MDHEN and SYDVKM. The CDR3 has 12 amino acids. V was trimmed by 3 bases and J by 7 bases, leaving 9 bases between them. The whole variable domain, filled in from reference TRBV28 and TRBJ1-1, reads DVKVTQSSRYLVKRTGEKVFLECVQDMDHENMFWYRQDPGLGLRLIYFSYDVKMKEKGDIPEGYSVSREKKERFSLILESASTNQTSMYLCASSLANDEAFFGQGTRLTVV.

This clone appeared a single time. The V call is TRBV10-1, the J call TRBJ2-2; TRBD1 matches 8 bases. This CDR3 contains 14 residues. CDR1 is WNHNN, CDR2 SYGVQD, per germline (reference sequence). With 5 bases clipped from V and 5 bases from J, the junction kept 4 bases outside the gene matches. CDR3 coding DNA: TGCGCCAGCAGTACAGGGGGTTGGACCGGGGAGCTGTTTTTT. This gives the protein CASSTGGWTGELFF.

This chain's CDR3 is CASSLGANNQPQHF. Here the CDR3 DNA reads TGCGCCAGCAGCTTGGGAGCAAATAATCAGCCCCAGCATTTT. This chain uses TRBV5-1 with TRBJ1-5; unclear D gene. The V and J ends lost 0 bases and 4 bases respectively, with 8 bases between them. This CDR3 is 14 amino acids long. Germline V gene lookup returns CDR1 SGHRS and CDR2 YFSETQ. Using reference TRBV5-1 and TRBJ1-5 for the parts outside the CDR3, the full variable domain is KAGVTQTPRYLIKTRGQQVTLSCSPISGHRSVSWYQQTPGQGLQFLFEYFSETQRNKGNFPGRFSGRQFSNSRSEMNVSTLELGDSALYLCASSLGANNQPQHFGDGTRLSIL.

V gene TRBV24-1 combines with J gene TRBJ2-1; 10 nucleotides line up with TRBD2. Trimming cost V 6 bases and J 2 bases; bases outside gene matches: 6. Looked up from germline, CDR1 is KGHDR and CDR2 is SFDVKD. This CDR3 contains 16 residues. The CDR3 loop is CATSRPSGGPYNEQFF. CDR3 nucleotides: TGTGCCACCAGTAGGCCTAGCGGGGGACCCTACAATGAGCAGTTCTTC.

J is TRBJ2-5 and V is TRBV6-5; D is undetermined. Between the trimmed V and J ends, which lost 2 bases and 1 base, there was a span of 8 bases. Per germline, CDR1 MNHEY and CDR2 SVGAGI. CDR3 length: 14 residues. CDR3 loop: CASSYQDTQETQYF. DNA for the CDR3: TGTGCCAGCAGTTACCAAGACACCCAAGAGACCCAGTACTTC.

The chain combines TRBV5-6 with TRBJ1-5; 7 nucleotides agree with TRBD1. The germline V gene encodes CDR1 SGHDT and CDR2 YYEEEE. V shed 4 bases, J shed 7 bases, and the junction held 8 bases outside the gene matches. The CDR3 is 14 residues long. The DNA for the CDR3 is TGTGCCAGCAGCCGAAGGGGGCAAGGACAGCCCCAGCATTTT. Translated: CASSRRGQGQPQHF.

This chain links TRBV28 with TRBJ1-1; 8 bases are a match to TRBD1. The V gene end was trimmed by 7 bases and the J gene end by 4 bases; junction bases not matched to a gene: 8. Looked up from germline, CDR1 is MDHEN and CDR2 is SYDVKM. The CDR3 extends over 14 amino acids. The DNA for the CDR3 is TGTGCCAGCATGACAGGACAGGGTGTCACTGAAGCTTTCTTT. Protein: CASMTGQGVTEAFF.

The CDR3 DNA sequence: TGTGCCAGCAGTCCCCAAGACGGAAGCTCTGGAAACACCATATATTTT. Encoded protein: CASSPQDGSSGNTIYF. The genes are TRBV6-6 and TRBJ1-3, with D unclear. The V and J ends lost 5 bases and 0 bases respectively, with 14 bases between them. Germline-derived CDR1 and CDR2 are MNHNY and SVGAGI (reference sequence). The CDR3 is 16 residues long.

The chain is built from TRBV6-4 and TRBJ2-1; D is ambiguous. Germline CDR1 is MRHNA and CDR2 is SNTAGT. V lost 4 bases to trimming and J lost 9 bases, with 13 bases between them. The CDR3 length is 13 residues. The CDR3 bases are TGTGCCAGCAGTGTCAAGAGAGCAAGTGAGCAGTTCTTC. This translates into CASSVKRASEQFF.

This chain links TRBV6-5 with TRBJ1-4; D perhaps matches TRBD1 (6 bases). Germline V lookup: CDR1 MNHEY, CDR2 SVGAGI. Trimming removed 4 bases at V and 8 bases at J, with 11 bases between. This CDR3 is 13 amino acids long. The CDR3 DNA is TGTGCCAGCAGTTCGGACAGTTCGGAAAAACTGTTTTTT. Residues: CASSSDSSEKLFF.

The chain recombines TRBV6-6 with TRBJ2-2; 9 positions agree with TRBD2. From germline, CDR1 is MNHNY and CDR2 SVGAGI (reference sequence). The CDR3 totals 15 residues. V gave up 10 bases and J gave up 4 bases; unmatched junction bases: 10. The CDR3 DNA is TGTGCCACCCCCTTGTCTAGCGGGGTCACCGGGGAGCTGTTTTTT. It translates to CATPLSSGVTGELFF.

The gene calls are TRBV5-1 and TRBJ1-1, with no clear D. Trimming took 1 base from V and 1 from J, leaving 2 bases between them. Per germline, CDR1 SGHRS and CDR2 YFSETQ. The CDR3 sequence is 12 residues long. The CDR3 loop reads CASSLQNTEAFF. The CDR3 DNA sequence: TGCGCCAGCAGCTTGCAGAACACTGAAGCTTTCTTT.

The chain is built from TRBV5-1 and TRBJ1-1; D not certain. Trimming stripped 3 bases from V and 0 bases from J, with 9 bases between. Germline CDR1 and CDR2: SGHRS and YFSETQ. CDR3 length equals 14 residues. For the CDR3, the DNA is TGCGCCAGCAGCTGGGGAACAATGAACACTGAAGCTTTCTTT. Translating it yields CASSWGTMNTEAFF.

CDR3 loop: CAWSVRDEGTIYF. The DNA for the CDR3 is TGTGCCTGGAGTGTACGCGACGAGGGCACCATATATTTT. The V and J genes are TRBV30 and TRBJ1-3; the D is unclear. Deletions cut 0 bases from V and 9 bases from J, with 12 bases between. The CDR3 contains 13 residues. Germline values: CDR1 GTSNPN, CDR2 SVGIG (reference sequence). The whole variable domain, filled in from reference TRBV30 and TRBJ1-3, reads SQTIHQWPATLVQPVGSPLSLECTVEGTSNPNLYWYRQAAGRGLQLLFYSVGIGQISSEVPQNLSASRPQDRQFILSSKKLLLSDSGFYLCAWSVRDEGTIYFGEGSWLTVV.

The chain recombines TRBV4-2 with TRBJ1-1, with D possibly being TRBD1 (5 bases). Trimming removed 0 bases at V and 8 bases at J, with 13 bases between. Germline CDR1 LGHNA, CDR2 YNFKEQ. This CDR3 has 14 residues. The CDR3 DNA reads TGTGCCAGCAGCCAAGATTCGGGGGAGGGAGAAGCTTTCTTT. This encodes CASSQDSGEGEAFF.